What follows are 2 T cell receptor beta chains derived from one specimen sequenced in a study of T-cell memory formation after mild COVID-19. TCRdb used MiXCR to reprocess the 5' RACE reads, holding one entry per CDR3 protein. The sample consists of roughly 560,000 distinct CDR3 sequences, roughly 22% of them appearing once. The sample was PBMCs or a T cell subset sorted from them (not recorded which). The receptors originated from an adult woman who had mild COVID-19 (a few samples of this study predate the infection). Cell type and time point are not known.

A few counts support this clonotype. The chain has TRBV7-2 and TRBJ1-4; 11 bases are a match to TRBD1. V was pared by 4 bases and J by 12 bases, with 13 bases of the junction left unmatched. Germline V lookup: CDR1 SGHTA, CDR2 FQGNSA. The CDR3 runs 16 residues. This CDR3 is CASSSTLPRDRGELFF. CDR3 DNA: TGTGCCAGCAGCTCGACCCTCCCCCGGGACAGGGGGGAACTGTTTTTT.

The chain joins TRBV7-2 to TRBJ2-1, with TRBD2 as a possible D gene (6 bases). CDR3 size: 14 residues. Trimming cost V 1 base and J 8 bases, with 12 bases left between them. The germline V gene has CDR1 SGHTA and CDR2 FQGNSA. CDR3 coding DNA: TGTGCCAGCAGCTTAGTTACCGGGAGTTATGAGCAGTTCTTC. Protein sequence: CASSLVTGSYEQFF.